This T cell receptor beta chain was recorded in a study of blood T cell repertoires in COVID-19. About the study: The samples span acute and convalescent COVID-19 from the United States, Italy and Spain. From T cells, B-cell-depleted T cells, or PBMCs came the material, which was cDNA or gDNA.

As originally analysed: Amplification with reference gene primers provided the estimates of nucleated cell counts. Clones were read by immunoSEQ multiplex PCR, and TCRdb kept only the in-frame ones, dropping some. V, J and clone size are taken as reported in that table, and D and trimming were inferred from the DNA itself. The data hold 140,000 to 150,000 clones, with approximately 81% observed a single time. This TCR was sampled from a human donor in a cohort sampled during active COVID-19. Sequenced sample: peripheral blood.

The CDR3 protein is CASSPGTRGGDTQYF. The CDR3 coding sequence is TGTGCCAGCAGCCCCGGGACTAGAGGGGGGGATACGCAGTATTTT. This rearrangement joins TRBV6-4 to TRBJ2-3; 8 positions agree with TRBD2. This CDR3 spans 15 amino acids. With V trimmed by 6 bases and J by 6 bases, 11 bases remained unmatched. Germline lookup yields CDR1 MRHNA and CDR2 SNTAGT.